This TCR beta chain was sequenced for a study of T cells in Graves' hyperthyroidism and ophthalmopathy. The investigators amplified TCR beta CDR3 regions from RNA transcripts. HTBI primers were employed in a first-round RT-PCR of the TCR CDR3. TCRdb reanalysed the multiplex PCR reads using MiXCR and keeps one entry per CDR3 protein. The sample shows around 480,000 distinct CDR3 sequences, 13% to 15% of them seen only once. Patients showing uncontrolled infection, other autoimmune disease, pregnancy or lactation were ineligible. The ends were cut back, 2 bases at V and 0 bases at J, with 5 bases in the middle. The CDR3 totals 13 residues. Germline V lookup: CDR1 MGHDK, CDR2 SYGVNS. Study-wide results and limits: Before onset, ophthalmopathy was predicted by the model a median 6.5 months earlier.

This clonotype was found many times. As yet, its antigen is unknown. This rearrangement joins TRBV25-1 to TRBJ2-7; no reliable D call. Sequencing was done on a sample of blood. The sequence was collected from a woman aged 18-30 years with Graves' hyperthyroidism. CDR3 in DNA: TGTGCCAGCAGTGAAATGGGCTCCTACGAGCAGTACGTC. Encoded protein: CASSEMGSYEQYV.